This TCR beta chain was recorded in a study of CD8+CD57+ T cells in acquired aplastic anemia. Patients chosen for sequencing had shown CD8+CD57+ cell expansion by flow cytometry. This clonotype was counted between two and nine times. The CDR3 length is 14 residues. V lost 5 bases and J lost 5, with 13 bases in between. Looked up from germline, CDR1 is MDHEN and CDR2 is SYDVKM. Genomic DNA was employed as the template in profiling TCR beta VDJ and CDR3. MiXCR, applied by TCRdb to the reads, yields one record per CDR3 protein. The data contain 150,000 to 200,000 distinct CDR3 sequences, about 48% of them singletons.

The sequence was obtained from a human donor with aplastic anemia. The chain joins TRBV28 to TRBJ2-1, with D perhaps matching TRBD1 or TRBD2 (5 bases each). The specimen sequenced was sorted CD4+, CD8+, or CD8+CD57+ T cells (not recorded which) from PBMCs. This CDR3 reads CASSETGTDNEQFF. As DNA, the CDR3 is TGTGCCAGCAGTGAGACGGGGACCGACAATGAGCAGTTCTTC.